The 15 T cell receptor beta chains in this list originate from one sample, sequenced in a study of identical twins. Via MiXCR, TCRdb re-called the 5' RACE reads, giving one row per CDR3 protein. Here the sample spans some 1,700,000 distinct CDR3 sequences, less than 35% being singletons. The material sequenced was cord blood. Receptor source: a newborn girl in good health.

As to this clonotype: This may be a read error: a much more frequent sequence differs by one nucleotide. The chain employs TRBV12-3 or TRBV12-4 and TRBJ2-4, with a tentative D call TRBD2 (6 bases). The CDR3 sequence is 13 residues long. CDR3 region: CASSLRRGNTQYF. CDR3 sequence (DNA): TGTGCCAGCAGTTTAAGGAGGGGAAACACTCAGTACTTC.

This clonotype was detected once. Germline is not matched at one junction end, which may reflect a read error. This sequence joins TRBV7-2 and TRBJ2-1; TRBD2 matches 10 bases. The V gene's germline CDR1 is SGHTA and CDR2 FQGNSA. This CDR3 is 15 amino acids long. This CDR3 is CASGLLAGTYNEQFF. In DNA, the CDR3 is TGTGCCAGCGGCTTACTAGCGGGGACCTACAATGAGCAGTTCTTC.

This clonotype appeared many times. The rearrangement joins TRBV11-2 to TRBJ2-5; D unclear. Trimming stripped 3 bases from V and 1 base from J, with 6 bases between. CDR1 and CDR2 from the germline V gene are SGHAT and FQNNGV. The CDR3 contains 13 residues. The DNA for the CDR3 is TGTGCCAGCAGCTTGGTTAGCCAAGAGACCCAGTACTTC. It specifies CASSLVSQETQYF.

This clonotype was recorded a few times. CDR3 in amino acids: CASGLVYGYTF. In DNA form, the CDR3 reads TGTGCCAGCGGGTTGGTCTATGGCTACACCTTC. The chain uses TRBV6-1 and TRBJ1-2; no clear D gene. The V end lost 8 bases, the J end lost 4 bases, and 8 bases lay between the germline ends. The CDR3 runs to 11 residues. The germline gives CDR1 MNHNS, CDR2 SASEGT.

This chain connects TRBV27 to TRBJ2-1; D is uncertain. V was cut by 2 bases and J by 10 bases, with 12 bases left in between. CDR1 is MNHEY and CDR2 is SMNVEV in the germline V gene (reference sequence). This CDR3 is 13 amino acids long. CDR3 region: CASSLGRAYEQFF. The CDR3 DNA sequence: TGTGCCAGCAGTTTAGGCCGGGCCTACGAGCAGTTCTTC.

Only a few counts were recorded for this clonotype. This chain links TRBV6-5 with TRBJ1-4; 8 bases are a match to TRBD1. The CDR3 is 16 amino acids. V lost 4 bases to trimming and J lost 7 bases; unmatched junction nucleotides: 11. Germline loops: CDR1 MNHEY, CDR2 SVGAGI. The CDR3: CASSSLSQGVREKLFF. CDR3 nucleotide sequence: TGTGCCAGCAGTTCCCTCTCACAGGGGGTGCGTGAAAAACTGTTTTTT.

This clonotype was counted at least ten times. In DNA form, the CDR3 reads TGCAGCGTCGGGGAGGGCTCCTACGAGCAGTACTTC. This translates into CSVGEGSYEQYF. The chain employs TRBV29-1 and TRBJ2-7; 7 bases are a match to TRBD2. After removal of 6 bases from V and 0 bases from J, the junction contained 2 bases not matched to a gene. In germline, CDR1 is SQVTM, CDR2 ANQGSEA. CDR3 size: 12 residues.

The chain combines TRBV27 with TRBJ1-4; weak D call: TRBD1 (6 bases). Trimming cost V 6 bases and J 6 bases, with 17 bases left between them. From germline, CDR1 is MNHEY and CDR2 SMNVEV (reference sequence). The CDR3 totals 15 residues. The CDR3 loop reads CASSFLWDTHEKLFF. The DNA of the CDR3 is TGTGCCAGCAGCTTCCTCTGGGACACCCATGAAAAACTGTTTTTT.

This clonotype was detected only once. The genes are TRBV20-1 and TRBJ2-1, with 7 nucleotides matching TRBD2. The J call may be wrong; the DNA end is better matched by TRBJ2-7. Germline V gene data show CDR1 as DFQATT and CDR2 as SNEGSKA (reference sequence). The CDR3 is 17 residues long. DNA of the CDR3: TGCAGTGCTATATTCGGCGGGCGGGGGATGAGCTACAATGAGCAGTACTTC. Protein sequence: CSAIFGGRGMSYNEQYF.

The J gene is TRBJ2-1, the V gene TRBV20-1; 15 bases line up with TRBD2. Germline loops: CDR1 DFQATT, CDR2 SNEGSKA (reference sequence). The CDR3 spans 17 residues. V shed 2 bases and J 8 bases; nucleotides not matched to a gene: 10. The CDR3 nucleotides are TGCAGTGCTAGATGGGGACTAGCGGGGGGACTCTGGGATGAGCAGTTCTTC. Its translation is CSARWGLAGGLWDEQFF.

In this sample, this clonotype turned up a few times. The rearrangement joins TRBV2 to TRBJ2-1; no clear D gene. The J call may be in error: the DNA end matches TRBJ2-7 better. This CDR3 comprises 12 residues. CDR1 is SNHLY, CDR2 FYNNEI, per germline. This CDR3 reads CASSGPGNEQYF. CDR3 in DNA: TGTGCCAGCAGTGGCCCCGGCAATGAGCAGTACTTC.

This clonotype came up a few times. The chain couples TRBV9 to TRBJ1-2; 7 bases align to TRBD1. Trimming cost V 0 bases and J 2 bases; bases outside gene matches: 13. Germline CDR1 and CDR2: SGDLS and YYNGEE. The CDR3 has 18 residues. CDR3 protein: CASSVGEGQSPLNYGYTF. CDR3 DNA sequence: TGTGCCAGCAGCGTAGGGGAGGGACAGTCCCCTCTCAACTATGGCTACACCTTC.

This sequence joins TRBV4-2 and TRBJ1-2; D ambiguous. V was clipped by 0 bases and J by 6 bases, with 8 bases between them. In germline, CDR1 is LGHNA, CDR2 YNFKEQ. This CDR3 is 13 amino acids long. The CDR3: CASSQDHNHGYTF. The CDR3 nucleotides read TGTGCCAGCAGCCAAGATCACAACCATGGCTACACCTTC.

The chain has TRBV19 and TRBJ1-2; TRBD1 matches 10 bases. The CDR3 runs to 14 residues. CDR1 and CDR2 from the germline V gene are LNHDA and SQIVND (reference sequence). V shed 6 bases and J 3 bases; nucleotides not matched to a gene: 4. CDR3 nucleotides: TGTGCCAGTAGCCCGGACAGGGGGTACTATGGCTACACCTTC. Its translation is CASSPDRGYYGYTF.

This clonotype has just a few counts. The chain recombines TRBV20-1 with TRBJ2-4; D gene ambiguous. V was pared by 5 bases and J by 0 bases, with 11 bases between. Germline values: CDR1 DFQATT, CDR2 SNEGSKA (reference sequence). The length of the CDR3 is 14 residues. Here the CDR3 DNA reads TGCAGTGCTGTCCCTATACTAGCCAAAAACATTCAGTACTTC. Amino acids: CSAVPILAKNIQYF.